What follows are 27 T cell receptor beta chains derived from one specimen sequenced in a study of type 1 regulatory T cells. For these TCRs, the target antigens are not known. One entry per CDR3 protein, called by TCRdb with MiXCR from the reads. The table shows about 60,000 distinct CDR3 sequences, with just under 50% occurring only once. The sequenced sample was cultured non-Tr1 T cells, either the whole culture or a sorted T cell fraction (not recorded which). Receptor source: a human donor in good health.

This chain links TRBV4-1 with TRBJ2-7, with D perhaps TRBD2 (7 bases). The CDR3 consists of 16 residues. Between the trimmed V and J ends, which lost 2 bases and 2 bases, there was a span of 16 bases. Germline CDR1 MGHRA, CDR2 YSYEKL. DNA of the CDR3: TGCGCCAGCAGCCAACTTCTGGCGGGGGCGACCTACGAGCAGTACTTC. Its protein is CASSQLLAGATYEQYF.

This sequence joins TRBV29-1 and TRBJ2-6; D is undetermined. Trimming cost V 0 bases and J 0 bases, with 6 bases left between them. CDR3 length equals 15 residues. Per the germline V gene, CDR1 is SQVTM and CDR2 is ANQGSEA. CDR3 coding DNA: TGCAGCGTTGAAGAGAATAACTCTGGGGCCAACGTCCTGACTTTC. It translates to CSVEENNSGANVLTF.

This clonotype showed up just a few times. V usage is TRBV7-2 and J usage is TRBJ2-4; 7 bases line up with TRBD2. CDR1 and CDR2 from the germline V gene are SGHTA and FQGNSA. The CDR3 consists of 16 residues. V lost 5 bases, J lost 3 bases, and 10 bases stayed unmatched. The CDR3 DNA sequence: TGTGCCAGCAGCCTAAGCGGGGTTTTAGGCAAAAACATTCAGTACTTC. Translating gives CASSLSGVLGKNIQYF.

The J gene is TRBJ2-3, the V gene TRBV7-6, with D uncertain. V was clipped by 1 base and J by 3 bases, with 8 bases between them. The CDR3 runs to 14 residues. Germline V gene lookup returns CDR1 SGHVS and CDR2 FNYEAQ. The CDR3 region is CASSLVLGTDTQYF. The CDR3 nucleotides are TGTGCCAGCAGCTTAGTACTTGGAACAGATACGCAGTATTTT.

The chain is built from TRBV20-1 and TRBJ1-2; 8 bases are a match to TRBD1. The germline gives CDR1 DFQATT, CDR2 SNEGSKA (reference sequence). V lost 3 bases and J lost 7; bases outside the gene matches: 4. CDR3 length: 12 residues. CDR3: CSASTGGSGYTF. As DNA, the CDR3 is TGCAGTGCTAGTACAGGGGGAAGTGGCTACACCTTC.

As to this clonotype: The junction and the germline gene differ at one end; a read error may be behind it. V usage is TRBV7-7 and J usage is TRBJ2-3; D call uncertain. Per germline, CDR1 SSHAT and CDR2 FNYEAQ (reference sequence). CDR3 size: 14 residues. The chain's CDR3 is CASSLGQFTDTQYF. Written as DNA, the CDR3 is TGTGCTAGCAGCTTAGGGCAGTTCACAGATACGCAGTATTTT.

J is TRBJ1-1 and V is TRBV2; perhaps TRBD1 as D (5 bases). The CDR3 contains 14 residues. Germline values: CDR1 SNHLY, CDR2 FYNNEI. V shed 6 bases and J shed 5 bases, with 16 bases lying between them. The CDR3 loop is CASSRDGIWTEAFF. CDR3 in DNA: TGTGCCAGCAGCAGGGACGGGATATGGACTGAAGCTTTCTTT. Full variable domain (outside the CDR3, taken from reference TRBV2 and TRBJ1-1): EPEVTQTPSHQVTQMGQEVILRCVPISNHLYFYWYRQILGQKVEFLVSFYNNEISEKSEIFDDQFSVERPDGSNFTLKIRSTKLEDSAMYFCASSRDGIWTEAFFGQGTRLTVV.

The chain links TRBV20-1 to TRBJ2-3; TRBD1 matches 8 bases. The CDR3 runs to 14 residues. CDR1 is DFQATT, CDR2 SNEGSKA, per germline (reference sequence). The V segment lost 3 bases and the J segment 4 bases; nucleotides outside the gene matches: 6. DNA for the CDR3: TGCAGTGCTAGTCTCCGCAGGGGGCCAGATACGCAGTATTTT. Translated, it gives CSASLRRGPDTQYF.

The gene calls are TRBV2 and TRBJ1-2; the D is unclear. Germline V gives CDR1 SNHLY, CDR2 FYNNEI. Trimming stripped 7 bases from V and 8 bases from J, with 17 bases between. This CDR3 comprises 13 residues. CDR3 DNA sequence: TGTGCCAGCACATGGCGCGAGGAGGGCGGCTACACCTTC. It translates to CASTWREEGGYTF.

This clonotype was recorded once. This sequence joins TRBV20-1 and TRBJ2-5; D assignment may be TRBD1 or TRBD2 (6 bases each). Trimming stripped 6 bases from V and 5 bases from J, with 16 bases between. The CDR3 contains 13 residues. The germline gives CDR1 DFQATT, CDR2 SNEGSKA (reference sequence). CDR3 DNA: TGCAGTGCCCCCCAAGGGGGGCGGGAGACCCAGTACTTC. Protein sequence: CSAPQGGRETQYF.

This clonotype was recorded many times. The V and J genes are TRBV28 and TRBJ1-2; D ambiguous. V lost 7 bases and J lost 8, with 14 bases in between. The length of the CDR3 is 12 residues. In germline, CDR1 is MDHEN, CDR2 SYDVKM. This CDR3 is CASNFKPGGYTF. The CDR3 bases are TGTGCCAGCAACTTTAAACCGGGGGGCTACACCTTC.

Only one count was recorded for this clonotype. This chain joins TRBV7-2 and TRBJ2-2; D possibly uses TRBD1 or TRBD2 (5 bases each). The CDR3 runs 15 residues. Trimming removed 0 bases from V and 6 bases from J, with 11 bases in between. Germline CDR1 reads SGHTA; CDR2 reads FQGNSA. CDR3 bases: TGTGCCAGCAGCTTAGCTGGGGGTACGGCCGGGGAGCTGTTTTTT. Amino acids: CASSLAGGTAGELFF. The full variable domain, rest sourced from reference TRBV7-2 and TRBJ2-2, is GAGVSQSPSNKVTEKGKDVELRCDPISGHTALYWYRQSLGQGLEFLIYFQGNSAPDKSGLPSDRFSAERTGGSVSTLTIQRTQQEDSAVYLCASSLAGGTAGELFFGEGSRLTVL.

The chain couples TRBV30 to TRBJ1-3; D unresolved. CDR3 length: 15 amino acids. The V and J ends lost 3 bases and 1 base respectively, with 13 bases between them. From germline, CDR1 is GTSNPN and CDR2 SVGIG (reference sequence). CDR3 DNA sequence: TGTGCCTGGAGCAAAGGCCGGGTTTCTGGAAACACCATATATTTT. Its protein is CAWSKGRVSGNTIYF.

The V and J genes are TRBV12-3 or TRBV12-4 and TRBJ1-1; D call uncertain. Trimming shortened V by 2 bases and J by 6 bases, and 13 bases separated the two germline ends. The CDR3 sequence is 14 residues long. The CDR3 region has the DNA TGTGCCAGCAGTTTATCAGGTTTTAACGCTGAAGCTTTCTTT. Protein product: CASSLSGFNAEAFF.

This clonotype has only a few counts. V usage is TRBV7-2 and J usage is TRBJ1-1; no clear D gene. Trimming removed 3 bases at V and 4 bases at J, with 12 bases between. The CDR3 is 14 residues long. Germline CDR1 SGHTA, CDR2 FQGNSA. In DNA, the CDR3 is TGTGCCAGCAGCTTTATCCTCGGAGGCACTGAAGCTTTCTTT. This sequence encodes CASSFILGGTEAFF.

This chain links TRBV6-1 with TRBJ1-2; 7 bases fit TRBD1. V was clipped by 2 bases and J by 8 bases; unmatched bases: 5. The germline V gene has CDR1 MNHNS and CDR2 SASEGT. The CDR3 covers 13 residues. CDR3 coding DNA: TGTGCCAGCAGTGAAATAGGGGGCGGCGGCTACACCTTC. The encoded protein is CASSEIGGGGYTF.

The V call is TRBV20-1, the J call TRBJ2-5, with 11 bases lining up with TRBD2. Trimming removed 0 bases from V and 7 bases from J; junction bases left unmatched: 10. Looked up from germline, CDR1 is DFQATT and CDR2 is SNEGSKA (reference sequence). The CDR3 is 16 amino acids. DNA of the CDR3: TGCAGTGCTAGAGATTTGGCTAGCGGGGGGCGTGGGACCCAGTACTTC. This codes for CSARDLASGGRGTQYF.

The chain is built from TRBV30 and TRBJ2-2; possible D gene TRBD2, 6 bases. Germline assignment: CDR1 GTSNPN and CDR2 SVGIG (reference sequence). Trimming shortened V by 4 bases and J by 0 bases, and 18 bases separated the two germline ends. The CDR3 consists of 17 residues. The CDR3 DNA follows: TGTGCCTGGACGGGTGCAGGGAGGCTCGCGAACACCGGGGAGCTGTTTTTT. The encoded protein is CAWTGAGRLANTGELFF. Complete variable domain (other parts from reference TRBV30 and TRBJ2-2): SQTIHQWPATLVQPVGSPLSLECTVEGTSNPNLYWYRQAAGRGLQLLFYSVGIGQISSEVPQNLSASRPQDRQFILSSKKLLLSDSGFYLCAWTGAGRLANTGELFFGEGSRLTVL.

This rearrangement joins TRBV7-8 to TRBJ2-7; the D is unclear. The CDR3 has 15 residues. Trimming cost V 4 bases and J 3 bases, with 16 bases left between them. Germline assignment: CDR1 SGHVS and CDR2 FQNEAQ. The CDR3 is CASSSPTGNLYEQYF. The CDR3 nucleotides are TGTGCCAGCAGCTCGCCGACGGGTAATCTCTACGAGCAGTACTTC.

V usage is TRBV20-1 and J usage is TRBJ2-3; 9 positions agree with TRBD2. CDR1 is DFQATT, CDR2 SNEGSKA, per germline (reference sequence). CDR3 size: 16 residues. J lost 4 bases, V lost 0 bases, and 8 bases had no gene match. CDR3 in amino acids: CSARDLGLARADTQYF. CDR3 DNA sequence: TGCAGTGCTAGAGATCTTGGACTAGCGAGGGCAGATACGCAGTATTTT.

With respect to this clonotype: At one end, the junction sequence differs from germline, possibly due to a read error. The chain carries TRBV6-6 and TRBJ2-7, with 7 bases that match TRBD1. Germline CDR1 reads MNHNY; CDR2 reads SVGAGI (reference sequence). CDR3 size: 14 residues. CDR3 nucleotide sequence: TGTGCCAGCAGAACCGGGACAGAGAGTTCTACGGCATCCTTC. Translated, it gives CASRTGTESSTASF.

Comment on this clonotype: One end of the junction does not line up with germline, which may come from a read error. This chain connects TRBV9 to TRBJ2-7, with 10 bases lining up with TRBD1. Germline V CDR1 and CDR2: SGDLS, YYNGEE. The CDR3 loop spans 15 amino acids. CDR3 loop: CASSGQGQGSSEQYF. For the CDR3, the DNA is TGTGCCAGCAGCGGACAGGGACAGGGGTCCTCCGAGCAGTACTTC.

With regard to this clonotype: Sequence at one end of the junction differs from germline and may be a read error. The chain carries TRBV24-1 and TRBJ2-2; 10 bases agree with TRBD1. The CDR3 length is 14 residues. Germline CDR1 KGHDR, CDR2 SFDVKD. As DNA, the CDR3 is TGTGCCACCAGTGAAGGGACAGGGGCCGGGGAGCGGTTTTTT. Its translation: CATSEGTGAGERFF.

J is TRBJ1-2 and V is TRBV3-1; 8 positions agree with TRBD1. The CDR3 contains 15 residues. Losses at the gene ends were 1 base for V and 5 bases for J; bases not matched to a gene: 6. CDR1 and CDR2 from the germline V gene are LGHDT and YNNKEL (reference sequence). CDR3 sequence reads: CASSQGLGQAYGYTF. The CDR3, as DNA: TGTGCCAGCAGCCAAGGTTTGGGACAGGCGTATGGCTACACCTTC. Drawing the rest from reference TRBV3-1 and TRBJ1-2, the complete variable domain is DTAVSQTPKYLVTQMGNDKSIKCEQNLGHDTMYWYKQDSKKFLKIMFSYNNKELIINETVPNRFSPKSPDKAHLNLHINSLELGDSAVYFCASSQGLGQAYGYTFGSGTRLTVV.

The genes are TRBV5-1 and TRBJ1-3, with D unresolved. Germline-derived CDR1 and CDR2 are SGHRS and YFSETQ. The CDR3 is 15 residues long. The V gene lost 5 bases and the J gene lost 1 base, with 13 bases spanning the gap. The CDR3 loop reads CASSRDTDSGNTIYF. CDR3 coding DNA: TGCGCCAGCAGTCGTGACACCGATTCTGGAAACACCATATATTTT.

This clonotype was counted at least ten times. The V and J genes are TRBV6-1 and TRBJ2-5; either TRBD1 or TRBD2 may fit D (7 bases each). The CDR3 contains 16 residues. CDR1 is MNHNS and CDR2 is SASEGT in the germline V gene. V shed 7 bases and J shed 1 base, with 19 bases lying between them. The CDR3 sequence: CASNQGGGLGQETQYF. In DNA form, the CDR3 reads TGTGCCAGCAACCAGGGGGGGGGTTTAGGCCAAGAGACCCAGTACTTC.

The CDR3 spells CASSLGGFAEAFF. The CDR3 coding sequence is TGTGCCAGCAGCTTAGGGGGGTTTGCTGAAGCTTTCTTT. The chain joins TRBV7-2 to TRBJ1-1; D may be TRBD1 (5 bases). This CDR3 has 13 residues. Germline V gene data show CDR1 as SGHTA and CDR2 as FQGNSA. Trimming shortened V by 1 base and J by 6 bases, and 9 bases separated the two germline ends.